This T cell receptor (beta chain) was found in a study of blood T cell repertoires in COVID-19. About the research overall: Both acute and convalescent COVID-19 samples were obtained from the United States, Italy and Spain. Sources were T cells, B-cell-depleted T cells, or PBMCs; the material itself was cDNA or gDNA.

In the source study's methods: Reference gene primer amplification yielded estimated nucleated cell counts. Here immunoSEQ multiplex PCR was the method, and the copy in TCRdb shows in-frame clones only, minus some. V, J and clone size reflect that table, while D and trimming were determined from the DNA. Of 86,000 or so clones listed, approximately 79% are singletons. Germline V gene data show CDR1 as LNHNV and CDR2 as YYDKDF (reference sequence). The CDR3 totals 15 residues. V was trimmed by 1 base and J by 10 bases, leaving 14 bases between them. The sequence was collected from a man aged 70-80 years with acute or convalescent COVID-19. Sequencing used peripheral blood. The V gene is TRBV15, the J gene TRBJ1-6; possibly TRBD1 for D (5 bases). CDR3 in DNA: TGTGCCACCAGCAGAGCCCAGGGCAGTTTCTCACCCCTCCACTTT. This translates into CATSRAQGSFSPLHF.